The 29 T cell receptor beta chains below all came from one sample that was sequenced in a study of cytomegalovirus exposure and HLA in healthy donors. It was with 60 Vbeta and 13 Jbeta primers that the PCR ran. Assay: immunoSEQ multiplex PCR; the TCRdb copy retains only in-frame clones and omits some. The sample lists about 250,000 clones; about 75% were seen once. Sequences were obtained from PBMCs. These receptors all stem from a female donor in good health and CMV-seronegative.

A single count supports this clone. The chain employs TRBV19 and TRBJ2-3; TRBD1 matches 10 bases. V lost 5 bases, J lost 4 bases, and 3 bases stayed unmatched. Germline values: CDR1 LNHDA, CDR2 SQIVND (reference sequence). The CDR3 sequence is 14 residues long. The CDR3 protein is CASSPGQGADTQYF. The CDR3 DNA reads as TGTGCCAGTAGTCCCGGACAGGGGGCAGATACGCAGTATTTT.

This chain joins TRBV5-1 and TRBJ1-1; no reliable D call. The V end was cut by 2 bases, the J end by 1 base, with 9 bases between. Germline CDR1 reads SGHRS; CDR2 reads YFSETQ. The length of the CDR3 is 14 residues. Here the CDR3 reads CASSFTVTNTEAFF. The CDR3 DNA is TGCGCCAGCAGCTTCACGGTCACGAACACTGAAGCTTTCTTT. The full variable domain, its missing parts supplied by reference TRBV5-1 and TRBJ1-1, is KAGVTQTPRYLIKTRGQQVTLSCSPISGHRSVSWYQQTPGQGLQFLFEYFSETQRNKGNFPGRFSGRQFSNSRSEMNVSTLELGDSALYLCASSFTVTNTEAFFGQGTRLTVV.

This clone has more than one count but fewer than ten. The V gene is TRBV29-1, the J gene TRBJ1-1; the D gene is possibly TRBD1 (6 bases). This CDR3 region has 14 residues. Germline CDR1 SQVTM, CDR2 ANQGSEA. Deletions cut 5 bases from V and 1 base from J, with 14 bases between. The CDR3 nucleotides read TGCAGCGTTATGGACAGCAGGAAGAACACTGAAGCTTTCTTT. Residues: CSVMDSRKNTEAFF.

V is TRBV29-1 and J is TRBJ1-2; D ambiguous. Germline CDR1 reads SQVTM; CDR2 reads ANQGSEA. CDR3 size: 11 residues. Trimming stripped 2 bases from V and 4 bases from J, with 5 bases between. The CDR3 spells CSVESRYGYTF. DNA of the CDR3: TGCAGCGTTGAAAGCCGCTATGGCTACACCTTC.

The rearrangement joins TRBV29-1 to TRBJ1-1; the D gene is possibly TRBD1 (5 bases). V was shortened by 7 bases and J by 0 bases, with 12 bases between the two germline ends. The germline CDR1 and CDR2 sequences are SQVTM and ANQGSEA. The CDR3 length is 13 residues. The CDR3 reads CSAGQAVNTEAFF. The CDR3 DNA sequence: TGCAGCGCCGGACAAGCCGTGAACACTGAAGCTTTCTTT.

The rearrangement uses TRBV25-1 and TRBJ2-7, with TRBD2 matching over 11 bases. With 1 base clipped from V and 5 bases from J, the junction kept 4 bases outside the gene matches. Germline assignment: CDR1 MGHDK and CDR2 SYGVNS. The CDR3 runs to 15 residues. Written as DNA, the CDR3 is TGTGCCAGCAGTGAATCCCTAGCGGGAGGACACGAGCAGTACTTC. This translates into CASSESLAGGHEQYF.

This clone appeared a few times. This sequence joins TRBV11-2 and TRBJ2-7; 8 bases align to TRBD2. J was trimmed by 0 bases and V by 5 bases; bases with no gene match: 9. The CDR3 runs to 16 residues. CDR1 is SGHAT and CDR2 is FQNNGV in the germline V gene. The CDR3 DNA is TGTGCCAGCAGCCCTATCCGGGGGGGGAGCTCCTACGAGCAGTACTTC. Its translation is CASSPIRGGSSYEQYF.

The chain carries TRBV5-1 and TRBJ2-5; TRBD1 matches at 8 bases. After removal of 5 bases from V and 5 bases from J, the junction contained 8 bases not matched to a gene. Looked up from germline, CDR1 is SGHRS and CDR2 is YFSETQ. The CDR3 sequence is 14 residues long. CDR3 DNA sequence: TGCGCCAGCAGAGACCCCAGGGGGCTGGAGACCCAGTACTTC. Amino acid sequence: CASRDPRGLETQYF.

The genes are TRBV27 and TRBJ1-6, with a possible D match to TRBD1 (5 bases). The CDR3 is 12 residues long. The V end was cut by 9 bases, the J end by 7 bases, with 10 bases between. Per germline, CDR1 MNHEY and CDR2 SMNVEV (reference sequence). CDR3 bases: TGTGCCAGGTCGGGGGGAAATTCACCCCTCCACTTT. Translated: CARSGGNSPLHF.

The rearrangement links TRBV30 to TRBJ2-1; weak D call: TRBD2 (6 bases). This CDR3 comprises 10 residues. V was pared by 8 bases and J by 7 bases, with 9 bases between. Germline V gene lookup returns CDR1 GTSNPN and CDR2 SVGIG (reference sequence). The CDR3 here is CAGGVNEQFF. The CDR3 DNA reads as TGTGCCGGAGGGGTGAATGAGCAGTTCTTC.

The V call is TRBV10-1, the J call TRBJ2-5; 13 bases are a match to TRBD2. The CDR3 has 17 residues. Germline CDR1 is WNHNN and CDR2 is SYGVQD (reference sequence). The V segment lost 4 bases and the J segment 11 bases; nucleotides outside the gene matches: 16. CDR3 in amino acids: CASSGTSGRARVEEQYF. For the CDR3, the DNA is TGCGCCAGCAGTGGGACTAGCGGGAGAGCCCGGGTTGAGGAGCAGTACTTC.

DNA for the CDR3: TGTGCCAGCAGTTTATGGGACCCCAGGGCAGGCCAAGAGACCCAGTACTTC. Its protein product is CASSLWDPRAGQETQYF. The rearrangement joins TRBV28 to TRBJ2-5, with D possibly matching TRBD1 (5 bases). This CDR3 has 17 amino acids. Trimming shortened V by 0 bases and J by 1 base, and 15 bases separated the two germline ends. Per the germline V gene, CDR1 is MDHEN and CDR2 is SYDVKM.

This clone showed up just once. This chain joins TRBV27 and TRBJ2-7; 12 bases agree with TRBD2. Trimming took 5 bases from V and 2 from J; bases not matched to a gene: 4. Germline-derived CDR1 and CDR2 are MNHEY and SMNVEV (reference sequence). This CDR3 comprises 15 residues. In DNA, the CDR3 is TGTGCCAGCAGTACTAGCGGGAGGACCACCTACGAGCAGTACTTC. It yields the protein CASSTSGRTTYEQYF.

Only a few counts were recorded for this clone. In nucleotides, the CDR3 is TGTGCCAGCTCACCCGGACTAGCGGAAATCAATGAGCAGTTCTTC. Translating gives CASSPGLAEINEQFF. This rearrangement joins TRBV18 to TRBJ2-1, with 10 bases aligning to TRBD2. This CDR3 has 15 residues. In germline, CDR1 is KGHSH, CDR2 LQKENI. Trimming cost V 3 bases and J 6 bases; bases outside gene matches: 5.

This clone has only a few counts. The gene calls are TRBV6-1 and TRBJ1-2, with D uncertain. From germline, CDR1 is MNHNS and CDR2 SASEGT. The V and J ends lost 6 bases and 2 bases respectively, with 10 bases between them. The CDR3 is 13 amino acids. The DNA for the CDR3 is TGTGCCAGCAGCGAGACGGAGAACTATGGCTACACCTTC. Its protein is CASSETENYGYTF.

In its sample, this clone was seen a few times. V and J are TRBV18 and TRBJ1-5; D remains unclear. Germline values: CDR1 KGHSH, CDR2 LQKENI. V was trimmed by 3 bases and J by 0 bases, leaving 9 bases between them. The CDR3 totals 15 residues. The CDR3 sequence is CASSPGRDSNQPQHF. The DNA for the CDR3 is TGTGCCAGCTCACCCGGGAGAGATAGCAATCAGCCCCAGCATTTT. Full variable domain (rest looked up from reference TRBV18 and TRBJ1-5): NAGVMQNPRHLVRRRGQEARLRCSPMKGHSHVYWYRQLPEEGLKFMVYLQKENIIDESGMPKERFSAEFPKEGPSILRIQQVVRGDSAAYFCASSPGRDSNQPQHFGDGTRLSIL.

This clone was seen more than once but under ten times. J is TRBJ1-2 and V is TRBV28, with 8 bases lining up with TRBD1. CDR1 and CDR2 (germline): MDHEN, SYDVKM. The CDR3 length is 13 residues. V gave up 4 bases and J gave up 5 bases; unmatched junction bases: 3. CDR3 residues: CASSSGGAYGYTF. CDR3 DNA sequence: TGTGCCAGCAGTTCAGGGGGCGCTTATGGCTACACCTTC.

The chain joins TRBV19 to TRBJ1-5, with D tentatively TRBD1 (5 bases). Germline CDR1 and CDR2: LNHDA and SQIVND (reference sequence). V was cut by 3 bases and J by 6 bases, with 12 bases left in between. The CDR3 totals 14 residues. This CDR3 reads CASSIGAEIQPQHF. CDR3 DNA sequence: TGTGCCAGTAGTATTGGGGCAGAAATTCAGCCCCAGCATTTT.

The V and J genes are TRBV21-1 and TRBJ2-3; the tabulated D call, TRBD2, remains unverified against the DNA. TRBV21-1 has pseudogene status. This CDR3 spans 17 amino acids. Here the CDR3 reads CASPERVYRSSTDTQYF. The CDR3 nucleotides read TGTGCCAGCCCCGAGAGGGTATATCGCTCTAGCACAGATACGCAGTATTTT.

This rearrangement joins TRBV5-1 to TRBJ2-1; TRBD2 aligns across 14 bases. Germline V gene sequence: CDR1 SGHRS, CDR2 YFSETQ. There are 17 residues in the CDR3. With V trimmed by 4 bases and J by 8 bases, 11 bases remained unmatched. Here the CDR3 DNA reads TGCGCCAGCAGCCGAGAGCCGGGACTAGCGGGAGTCTATGAGCAGTTCTTC. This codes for CASSREPGLAGVYEQFF.

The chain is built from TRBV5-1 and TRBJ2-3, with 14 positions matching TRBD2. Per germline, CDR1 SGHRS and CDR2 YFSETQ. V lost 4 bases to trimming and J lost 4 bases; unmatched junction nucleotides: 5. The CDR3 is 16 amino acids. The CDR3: CASSLGLAGGADTQYF. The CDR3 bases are TGCGCCAGCAGCCTAGGACTAGCGGGAGGTGCAGATACGCAGTATTTT.

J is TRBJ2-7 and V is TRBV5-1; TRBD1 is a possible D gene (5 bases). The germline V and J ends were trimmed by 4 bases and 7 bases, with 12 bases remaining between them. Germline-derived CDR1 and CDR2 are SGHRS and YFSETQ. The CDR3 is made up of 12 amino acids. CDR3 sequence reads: CASSPRSGEQYF. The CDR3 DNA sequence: TGCGCCAGCAGCCCACGCTCAGGGGAGCAGTACTTC.

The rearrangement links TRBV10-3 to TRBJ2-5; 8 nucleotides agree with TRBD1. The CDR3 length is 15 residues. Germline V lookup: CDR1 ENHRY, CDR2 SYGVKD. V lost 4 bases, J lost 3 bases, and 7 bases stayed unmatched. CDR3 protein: CAISGLPTGEETQYF. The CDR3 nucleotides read TGTGCCATCAGTGGGCTACCGACAGGGGAAGAGACCCAGTACTTC.

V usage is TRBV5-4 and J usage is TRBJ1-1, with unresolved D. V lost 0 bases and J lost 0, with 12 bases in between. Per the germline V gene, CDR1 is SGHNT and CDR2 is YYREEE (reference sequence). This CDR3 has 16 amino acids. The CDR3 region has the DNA TGTGCCAGCAGCTTGGAATTCCCAACTGTGAACACTGAAGCTTTCTTT. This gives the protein CASSLEFPTVNTEAFF.

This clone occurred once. CDR3 sequence (DNA): TGTGCCAGCAGTGAAGCGTGGCCCGCGGCTGGAAACACCATATATTTT. The encoded protein is CASSEAWPAAGNTIYF. The chain is built from TRBV6-1 and TRBJ1-3; D is unresolved. Looked up from germline, CDR1 is MNHNS and CDR2 is SASEGT. V shed 0 bases and J shed 2 bases, with 11 bases lying between them. CDR3 size: 16 residues.

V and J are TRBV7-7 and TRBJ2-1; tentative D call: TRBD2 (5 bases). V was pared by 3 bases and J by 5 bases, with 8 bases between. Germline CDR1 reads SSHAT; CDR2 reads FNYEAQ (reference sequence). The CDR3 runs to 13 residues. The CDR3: CASSLDGDNEQFF. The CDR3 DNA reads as TGTGCCAGCAGCTTGGACGGGGACAATGAGCAGTTCTTC.

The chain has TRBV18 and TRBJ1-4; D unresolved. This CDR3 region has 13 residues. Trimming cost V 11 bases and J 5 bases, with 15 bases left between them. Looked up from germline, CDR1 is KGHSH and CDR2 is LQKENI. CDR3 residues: CAGSETGNEKLFF. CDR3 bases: TGTGCCGGGTCCGAGACGGGGAATGAAAAACTGTTTTTT.

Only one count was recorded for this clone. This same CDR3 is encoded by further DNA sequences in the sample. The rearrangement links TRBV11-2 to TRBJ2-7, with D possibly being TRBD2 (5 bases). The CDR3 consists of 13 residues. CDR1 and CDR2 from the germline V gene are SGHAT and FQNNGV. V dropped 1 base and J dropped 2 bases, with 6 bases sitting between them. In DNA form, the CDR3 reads TGTGCCAGCAGCTTAGGACTAACCTACGAGCAGTACTTC. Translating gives CASSLGLTYEQYF.

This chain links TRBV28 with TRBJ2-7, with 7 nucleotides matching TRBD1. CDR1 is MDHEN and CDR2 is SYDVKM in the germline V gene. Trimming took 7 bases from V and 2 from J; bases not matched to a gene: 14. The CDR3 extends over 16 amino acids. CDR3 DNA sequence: TGTGCCAGCACCCCGGGGCCCGGGACAGCCACCTACGAGCAGTACTTC. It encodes CASTPGPGTATYEQYF.